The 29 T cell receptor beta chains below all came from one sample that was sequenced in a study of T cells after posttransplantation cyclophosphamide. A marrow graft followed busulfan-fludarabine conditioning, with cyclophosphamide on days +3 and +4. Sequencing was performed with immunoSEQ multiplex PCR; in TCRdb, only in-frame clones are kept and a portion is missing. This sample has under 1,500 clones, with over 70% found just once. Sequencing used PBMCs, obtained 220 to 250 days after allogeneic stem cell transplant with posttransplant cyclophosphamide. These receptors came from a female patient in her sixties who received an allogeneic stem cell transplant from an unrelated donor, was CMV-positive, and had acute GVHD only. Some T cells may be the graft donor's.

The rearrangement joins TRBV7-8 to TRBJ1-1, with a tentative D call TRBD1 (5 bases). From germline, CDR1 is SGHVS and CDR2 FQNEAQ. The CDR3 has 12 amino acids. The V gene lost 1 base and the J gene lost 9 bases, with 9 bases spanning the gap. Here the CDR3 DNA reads TGTGCCAGCAGCTTAGAGGGGCCTAAAGCTTTCTTT. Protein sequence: CASSLEGPKAFF.

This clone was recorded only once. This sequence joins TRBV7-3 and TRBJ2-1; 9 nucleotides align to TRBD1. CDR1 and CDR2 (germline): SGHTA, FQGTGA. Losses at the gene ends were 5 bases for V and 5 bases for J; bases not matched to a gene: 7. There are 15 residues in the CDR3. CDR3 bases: TGTGCCAGCAGCCCAAGGGGACAGGGCCACAATGAGCAGTTCTTC. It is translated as CASSPRGQGHNEQFF.

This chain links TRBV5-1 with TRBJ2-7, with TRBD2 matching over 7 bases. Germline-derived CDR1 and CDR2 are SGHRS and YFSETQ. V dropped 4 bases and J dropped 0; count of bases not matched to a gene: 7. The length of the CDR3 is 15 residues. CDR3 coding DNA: TGCGCCAGCAGCGAAGGGGACTATCGCTCCTACGAGCAGTACTTC. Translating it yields CASSEGDYRSYEQYF.

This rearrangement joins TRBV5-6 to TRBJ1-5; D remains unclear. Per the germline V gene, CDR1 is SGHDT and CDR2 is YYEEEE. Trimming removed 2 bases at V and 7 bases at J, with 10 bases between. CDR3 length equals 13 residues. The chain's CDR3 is CASSLTESQPQHF. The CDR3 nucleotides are TGTGCCAGCAGCTTAACAGAGTCCCAGCCCCAGCATTTT.

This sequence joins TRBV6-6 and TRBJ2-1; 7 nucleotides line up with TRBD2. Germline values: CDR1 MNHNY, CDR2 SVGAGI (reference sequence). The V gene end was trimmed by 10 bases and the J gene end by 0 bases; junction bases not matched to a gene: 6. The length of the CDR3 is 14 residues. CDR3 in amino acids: CATREDGSYNEQFF. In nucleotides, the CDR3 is TGTGCCACTCGGGAGGACGGCTCCTACAATGAGCAGTTCTTC.

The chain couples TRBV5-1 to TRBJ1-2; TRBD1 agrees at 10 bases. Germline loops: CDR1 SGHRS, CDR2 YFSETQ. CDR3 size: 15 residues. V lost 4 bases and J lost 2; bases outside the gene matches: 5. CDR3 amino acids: CASSLDRGRNYGYTF. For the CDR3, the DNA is TGCGCCAGCAGCCTAGACAGGGGGCGAAACTATGGCTACACCTTC.

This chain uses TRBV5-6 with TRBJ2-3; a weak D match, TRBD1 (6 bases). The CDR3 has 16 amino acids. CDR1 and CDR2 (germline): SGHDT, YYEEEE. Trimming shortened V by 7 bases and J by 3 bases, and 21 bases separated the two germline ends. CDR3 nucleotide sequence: TGTGCCAGCTTTGTTAGCCCAGGGGTAGGAACAGATACGCAGTATTTT. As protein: CASFVSPGVGTDTQYF.

This CDR3 is CASSPQGVLDYGYTF. CDR3 sequence (DNA): TGTGCCAGCTCACCGCAGGGGGTCCTGGACTATGGCTACACCTTC. The chain combines TRBV18 with TRBJ1-2; 7 bases align to TRBD1. Germline V CDR1 and CDR2: KGHSH, LQKENI. This CDR3 is 15 amino acids long. Trimming took 3 bases from V and 3 from J; bases not matched to a gene: 7.

The CDR3 is CASSPGQANVLTF. DNA of the CDR3: TGTGCCAGCAGCCCGGGACAGGCCAACGTCCTGACTTTC. The rearrangement links TRBV7-3 to TRBJ2-6, with D possibly matching TRBD1 (6 bases). CDR1 and CDR2 from the germline V gene are SGHTA and FQGTGA. With 5 bases removed from V and 6 bases from J, the gap between germline ends came to 8 bases. The CDR3 loop spans 13 amino acids.

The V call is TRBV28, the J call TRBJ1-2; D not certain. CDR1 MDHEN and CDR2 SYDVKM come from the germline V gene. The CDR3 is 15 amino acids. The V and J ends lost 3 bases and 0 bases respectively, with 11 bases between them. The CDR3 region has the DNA TGTGCCAGCAGTTTCACACCAGGTTCTAACTATGGCTACACCTTC. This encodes CASSFTPGSNYGYTF.

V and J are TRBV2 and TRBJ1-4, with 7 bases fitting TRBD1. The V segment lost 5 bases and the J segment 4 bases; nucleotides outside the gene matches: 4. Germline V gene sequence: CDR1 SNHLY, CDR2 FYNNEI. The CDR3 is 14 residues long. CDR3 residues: CASSFTGDNEKLFF. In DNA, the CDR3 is TGTGCCAGCAGTTTTACAGGGGATAATGAAAAACTGTTTTTT.

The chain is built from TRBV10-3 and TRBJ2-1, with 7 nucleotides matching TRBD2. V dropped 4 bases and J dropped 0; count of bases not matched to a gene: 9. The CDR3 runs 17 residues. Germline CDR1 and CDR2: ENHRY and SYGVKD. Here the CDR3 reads CAISGGASGHSYNEQFF. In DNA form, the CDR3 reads TGTGCCATCAGTGGTGGGGCTAGCGGTCACTCCTACAATGAGCAGTTCTTC.

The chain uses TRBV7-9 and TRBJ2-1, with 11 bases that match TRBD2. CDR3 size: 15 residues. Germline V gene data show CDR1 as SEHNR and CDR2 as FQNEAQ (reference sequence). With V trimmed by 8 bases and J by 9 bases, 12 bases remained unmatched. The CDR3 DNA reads TGTGCCAGCTCTCCGACTAGCGGGATAAGAGGTGAGCAGTTCTTC. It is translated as CASSPTSGIRGEQFF.

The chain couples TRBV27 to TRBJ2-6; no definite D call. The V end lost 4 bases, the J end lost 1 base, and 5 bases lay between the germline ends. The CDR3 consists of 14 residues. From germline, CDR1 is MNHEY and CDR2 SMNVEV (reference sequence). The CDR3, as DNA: TGTGCCAGCAGTTCTTTATCTGGGGCCAACGTCCTGACTTTC. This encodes CASSSLSGANVLTF.

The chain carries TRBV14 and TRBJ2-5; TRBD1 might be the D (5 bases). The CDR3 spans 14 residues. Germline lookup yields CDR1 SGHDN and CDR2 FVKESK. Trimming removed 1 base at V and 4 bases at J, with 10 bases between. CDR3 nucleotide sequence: TGTGCCAGCAGCCAAGTAGGGGTCGGAGAGACCCAGTACTTC. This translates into CASSQVGVGETQYF.

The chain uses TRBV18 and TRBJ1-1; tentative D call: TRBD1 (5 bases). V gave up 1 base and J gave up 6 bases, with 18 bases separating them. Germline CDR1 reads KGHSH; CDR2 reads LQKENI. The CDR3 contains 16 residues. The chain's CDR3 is CASSPQGRGTTPEAFF. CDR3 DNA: TGTGCCAGCTCACCACAGGGACGGGGGACCACCCCTGAAGCTTTCTTT.

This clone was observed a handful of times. DNA for the CDR3: TGCGCCAGCAGCCGGGACAGGGGGCAATATGGCTACACCTTC. Translated: CASSRDRGQYGYTF. The rearrangement joins TRBV4-1 to TRBJ1-2, with 12 bases lining up with TRBD1. This CDR3 has 14 residues. Trimming took 4 bases from V and 5 from J; bases not matched to a gene: 2. The germline CDR1 and CDR2 sequences are MGHRA and YSYEKL.

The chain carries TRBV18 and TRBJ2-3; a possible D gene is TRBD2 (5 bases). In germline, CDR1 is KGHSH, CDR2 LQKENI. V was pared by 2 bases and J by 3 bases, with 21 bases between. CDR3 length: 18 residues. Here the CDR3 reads CASSPFYGESDFTDTQYF. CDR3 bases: TGTGCCAGCTCACCATTTTATGGGGAGTCCGATTTTACAGATACGCAGTATTTT.

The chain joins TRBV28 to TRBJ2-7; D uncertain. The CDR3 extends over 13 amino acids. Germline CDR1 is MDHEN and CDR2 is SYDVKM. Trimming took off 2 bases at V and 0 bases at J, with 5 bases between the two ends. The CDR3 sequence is CASSLGSSYEQYF. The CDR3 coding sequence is TGTGCCAGCAGTTTAGGCAGCTCCTACGAGCAGTACTTC. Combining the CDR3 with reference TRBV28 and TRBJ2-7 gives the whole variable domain DVKVTQSSRYLVKRTGEKVFLECVQDMDHENMFWYRQDPGLGLRLIYFSYDVKMKEKGDIPEGYSVSREKKERFSLILESASTNQTSMYLCASSLGSSYEQYFGPGTRLTVT.

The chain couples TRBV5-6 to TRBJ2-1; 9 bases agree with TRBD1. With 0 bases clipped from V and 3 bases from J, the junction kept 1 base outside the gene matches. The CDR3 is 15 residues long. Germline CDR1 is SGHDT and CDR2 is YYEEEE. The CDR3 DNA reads TGTGCCAGCAGCTTGGGGGACAGGGACTACAATGAGCAGTTCTTC. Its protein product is CASSLGDRDYNEQFF.

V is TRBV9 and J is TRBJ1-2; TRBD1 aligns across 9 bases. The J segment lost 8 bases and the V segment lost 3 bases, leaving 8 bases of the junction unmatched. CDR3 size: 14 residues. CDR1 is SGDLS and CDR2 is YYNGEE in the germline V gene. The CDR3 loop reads CASSGTGGAGGYTF. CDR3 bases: TGTGCCAGCAGCGGCACAGGGGGCGCTGGGGGCTACACCTTC.

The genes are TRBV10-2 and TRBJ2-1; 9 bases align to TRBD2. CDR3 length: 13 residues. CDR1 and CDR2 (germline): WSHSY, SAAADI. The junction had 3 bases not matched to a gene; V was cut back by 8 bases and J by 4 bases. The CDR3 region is CASLAGTYNEQFF. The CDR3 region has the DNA TGCGCCAGCCTAGCGGGAACTTACAATGAGCAGTTCTTC.

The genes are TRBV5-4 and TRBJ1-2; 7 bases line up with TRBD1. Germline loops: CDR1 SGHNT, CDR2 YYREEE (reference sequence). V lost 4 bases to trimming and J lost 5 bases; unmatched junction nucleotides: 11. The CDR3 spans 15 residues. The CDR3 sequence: CASSPPGGFGYGYTF. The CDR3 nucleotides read TGTGCCAGCAGCCCCCCAGGGGGGTTCGGGTATGGCTACACCTTC.

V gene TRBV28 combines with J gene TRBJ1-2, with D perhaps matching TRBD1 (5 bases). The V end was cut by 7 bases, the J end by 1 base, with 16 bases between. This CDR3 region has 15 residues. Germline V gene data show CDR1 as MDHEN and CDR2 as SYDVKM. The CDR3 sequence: CASTEQGVGNYGYTF. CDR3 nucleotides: TGTGCCAGCACCGAACAAGGGGTGGGTAACTATGGCTACACCTTC.

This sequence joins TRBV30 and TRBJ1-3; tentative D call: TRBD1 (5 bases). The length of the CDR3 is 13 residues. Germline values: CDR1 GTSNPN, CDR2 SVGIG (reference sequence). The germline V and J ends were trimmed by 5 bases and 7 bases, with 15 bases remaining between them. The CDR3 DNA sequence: TGTGCCTGGGCCCAGGGTAATAGGAACACCATATATTTT. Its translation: CAWAQGNRNTIYF. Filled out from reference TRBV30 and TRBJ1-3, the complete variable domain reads SQTIHQWPATLVQPVGSPLSLECTVEGTSNPNLYWYRQAAGRGLQLLFYSVGIGQISSEVPQNLSASRPQDRQFILSSKKLLLSDSGFYLCAWAQGNRNTIYFGEGSWLTVV.

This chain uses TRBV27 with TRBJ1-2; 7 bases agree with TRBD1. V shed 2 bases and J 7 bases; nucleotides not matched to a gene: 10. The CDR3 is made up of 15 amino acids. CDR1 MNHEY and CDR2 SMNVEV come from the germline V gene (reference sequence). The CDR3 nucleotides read TGTGCCAGCAGTTTAAACAGGGGAGCCTCCGGTGGCTACACCTTC. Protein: CASSLNRGASGGYTF.

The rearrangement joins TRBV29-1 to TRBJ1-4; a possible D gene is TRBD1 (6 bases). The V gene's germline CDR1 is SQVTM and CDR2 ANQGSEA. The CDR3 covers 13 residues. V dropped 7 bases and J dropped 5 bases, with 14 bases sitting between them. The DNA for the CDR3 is TGCAGCGCCCAGGACAGACGAAATGAAAAACTGTTTTTT. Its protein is CSAQDRRNEKLFF.

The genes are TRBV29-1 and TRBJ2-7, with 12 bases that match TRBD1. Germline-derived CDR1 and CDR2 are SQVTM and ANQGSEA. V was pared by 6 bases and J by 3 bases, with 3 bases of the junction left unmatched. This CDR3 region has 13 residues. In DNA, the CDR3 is TGCAGCGTGGGGACAGGGGGCCTCTACGAGCAGTACTTC. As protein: CSVGTGGLYEQYF.

In nucleotides, the CDR3 is TGTGCCAGCAGCTTGGATAGCCCGGGGGTACAAGAGACCCAGTACTTC. It encodes CASSLDSPGVQETQYF. J is TRBJ2-5 and V is TRBV5-6; TRBD2 is a possible D gene (6 bases). With 0 bases removed from V and 2 bases from J, the gap between germline ends came to 14 bases. The CDR3 is 16 amino acids. Germline values: CDR1 SGHDT, CDR2 YYEEEE.